This passage covers 26 T cell receptor beta chains from one sample sequenced in a study of T cell responses to AZD1222 COVID-19 vaccine. Some clones are missing from TCRdb's copy, which holds only in-frame ones; the method was immunoSEQ multiplex PCR. The sample carries approximately 140,000 clones, roughly 90% recorded once. Specimen: peripheral blood, collected 28 days after the second AZD1222 dose. These receptors were taken from an adult who received the AZD1222 COVID-19 vaccine.

The chain links TRBV29-1 to TRBJ2-7; TRBD1 agrees at 7 bases. Germline values: CDR1 SQVTM, CDR2 ANQGSEA. The J segment lost 2 bases and the V segment lost 5 bases, leaving 9 bases of the junction unmatched. The CDR3 consists of 14 residues. Here the CDR3 reads CSVNTGTATYEQYF. The CDR3 DNA follows: TGCAGCGTTAACACCGGGACAGCGACCTACGAGCAGTACTTC.

In this sample, this clone turned up a few times. The rearrangement links TRBV6-5 to TRBJ1-5; D perhaps matches TRBD1 (5 bases). The CDR3 covers 14 residues. Germline values: CDR1 MNHEY, CDR2 SVGAGI. Trimming took off 6 bases at V and 4 bases at J, with 13 bases between the two ends. The DNA for the CDR3 is TGTGCCAGCAGCACGACAGCGAGGAATCAGCCCCAGCATTTT. This gives the protein CASSTTARNQPQHF.

This chain uses TRBV6-5 with TRBJ1-4, with TRBD1 matching 9 bases. CDR3 length: 15 residues. The junction had 4 bases not matched to a gene; V was cut back by 2 bases and J by 6 bases. CDR1 is MNHEY and CDR2 is SVGAGI in the germline V gene. This CDR3 reads CASSYAGQGDEKLFF. In DNA form, the CDR3 reads TGTGCCAGCAGTTACGCGGGACAGGGAGATGAAAAACTGTTTTTT.

The V call is TRBV2, the J call TRBJ1-2; D is unresolved. Germline CDR1 and CDR2: SNHLY and FYNNEI. This CDR3 is 15 amino acids long. Between the trimmed V and J ends, which lost 1 base and 5 bases, there was a span of 14 bases. The CDR3 reads CASSEGGEALYGYTF. The CDR3 DNA is TGTGCCAGCAGTGAAGGGGGTGAGGCTTTATATGGCTACACCTTC.

This chain connects TRBV6-4 to TRBJ2-5, with 9 bases aligning to TRBD2. From germline, CDR1 is MRHNA and CDR2 SNTAGT. The CDR3 extends over 16 amino acids. The V segment lost 4 bases and the J segment 4 bases; nucleotides outside the gene matches: 10. This CDR3 is CASSAPRGGPGETQYF. CDR3 coding DNA: TGTGCCAGCAGTGCCCCGCGGGGGGGACCGGGAGAGACCCAGTACTTC.

The CDR3 spells CSVGASNTEAFF. The CDR3 coding sequence is TGCAGCGTTGGAGCCAGCAACACTGAAGCTTTCTTT. The rearrangement uses TRBV29-1 and TRBJ1-1, with D hard to call. This CDR3 has 12 residues. From germline, CDR1 is SQVTM and CDR2 ANQGSEA. V was cut by 4 bases and J by 2 bases, with 8 bases left in between.

The chain couples TRBV6-2 or TRBV6-3 to TRBJ2-3; D might be TRBD1 or TRBD2, each matching 6 bases. The germline gives CDR1 MNHEY, CDR2 SVGEGT. V was clipped by 2 bases and J by 2 bases, with 11 bases between them. The CDR3 is 15 amino acids. The DNA of the CDR3 is TGTGCCAGCAGTTACAGGGGGGCGGACACAGATACGCAGTATTTT. Encoded protein: CASSYRGADTDTQYF.

The chain combines TRBV5-1 with TRBJ1-1; 12 bases agree with TRBD1. The germline V gene has CDR1 SGHRS and CDR2 YFSETQ. With V trimmed by 6 bases and J by 2 bases, 5 bases remained unmatched. The CDR3 is 15 amino acids. This chain's CDR3 is CASTRGTGGNTEAFF. The CDR3 DNA follows: TGCGCCAGCACCCGCGGGACAGGGGGCAACACTGAAGCTTTCTTT.

J is TRBJ2-7 and V is TRBV3-1 (or the pseudogene TRBV3-2); possible D gene TRBD2, 6 bases. The CDR3 extends over 14 amino acids. Trimming left V 5 bases short and J 3 bases short, with 14 bases between. Germline V gene sequence: CDR1 LGHDT, CDR2 YNNKEL (reference sequence). CDR3 in amino acids: CASSTGTLGYEQYF. The CDR3 coding sequence is TGTGCCAGCAGCACCGGGACTCTAGGCTACGAGCAGTACTTC.

This clone has just a few counts. The chain is built from TRBV19 and TRBJ2-7, with TRBD2 matching 7 bases. CDR3 size: 13 residues. Germline V gives CDR1 LNHDA, CDR2 SQIVND (reference sequence). The junction had 10 bases not matched to a gene; V was cut back by 10 bases and J by 4 bases. The CDR3 bases are TGTGCCACGGGGGGAGGGGCGCGTTACGAGCAGTACTTC. Translated, it gives CATGGGARYEQYF.

J is TRBJ1-6 and V is TRBV4-1; unclear D gene. Trimming removed 4 bases at V and 0 bases at J, with 13 bases between. The CDR3 is 17 residues long. Per germline, CDR1 MGHRA and CDR2 YSYEKL. CDR3 nucleotide sequence: TGCGCCAGCAGCCCCGTGGGCCAAAGCTCCTATAATTCACCCCTCCACTTT. As protein: CASSPVGQSSYNSPLHF.

The chain employs TRBV27 and TRBJ2-3, with 7 positions matching TRBD2. Germline V gives CDR1 MNHEY, CDR2 SMNVEV (reference sequence). Trimming took 6 bases from V and 2 from J; bases not matched to a gene: 14. The CDR3 consists of 17 residues. This chain's CDR3 is CASSSKKAGPSTDTQYF. DNA of the CDR3: TGTGCCAGCAGCTCGAAGAAAGCGGGGCCCTCCACAGATACGCAGTATTTT.

The chain employs TRBV6-5 and TRBJ1-2, with a tentative D call TRBD1 (5 bases). CDR1 MNHEY and CDR2 SVGAGI come from the germline V gene. V was pared by 3 bases and J by 4 bases, with 12 bases between. The CDR3 is 14 amino acids. This CDR3 is CASSYYRGSYGYTF. The CDR3 coding sequence is TGTGCCAGCAGTTATTATAGGGGCTCCTATGGCTACACCTTC.

The chain carries TRBV18 and TRBJ2-7; 8 bases are shared with TRBD2. Unmatched junction bases numbered 7, after V lost 3 bases and J lost 3 bases. Germline CDR1 is KGHSH and CDR2 is LQKENI. The CDR3 consists of 15 residues. The CDR3 region is CASSPPSGSYYEQYF. CDR3 nucleotide sequence: TGTGCCAGCTCACCCCCCAGCGGGAGCTACTACGAGCAGTACTTC.

In DNA, the CDR3 is TGTGCCAGCAGCCCTTTTCCTGGGGGGGGAGGGGACACAGATACGCAGTATTTT. This sequence encodes CASSPFPGGGGDTDTQYF. This rearrangement joins TRBV11-2 to TRBJ2-3, with 7 bases identical to TRBD2. The CDR3 length is 18 residues. Germline CDR1 reads SGHAT; CDR2 reads FQNNGV. J lost 2 bases, V lost 5 bases, and 16 bases had no gene match. Full variable domain (missing parts from reference TRBV11-2 and TRBJ2-3): EAGVAQSPRYKIIEKRQSVAFWCNPISGHATLYWYQQILGQGPKLLIQFQNNGVVDDSQLPKDRFSAERLKGVDSTLKIQPAKLEDSAVYLCASSPFPGGGGDTDTQYFGPGTRLTVL.

The J gene is TRBJ1-1, the V gene TRBV9, with 8 bases aligning to TRBD1. The V gene's germline CDR1 is SGDLS and CDR2 YYNGEE. With 0 bases clipped from V and 1 base from J, the junction kept 5 bases outside the gene matches. The CDR3 has 16 amino acids. The CDR3 DNA reads as TGTGCCAGCAGCGTAGAGCTCGGGACAGGGAACACTGAAGCTTTCTTT. Translated, it gives CASSVELGTGNTEAFF.

The chain combines TRBV12-3 or TRBV12-4 with TRBJ2-2; a possible D gene is TRBD2 (6 bases). V gave up 8 bases and J gave up 6 bases, with 13 bases separating them. The CDR3 is made up of 13 amino acids. The CDR3 here is CASAQGLAGELFF. The CDR3 DNA sequence: TGTGCCAGCGCGCAGGGACTCGCCGGGGAGCTGTTTTTT.

The chain links TRBV6-1 to TRBJ2-7, with 10 bases identical to TRBD1. V lost 2 bases to trimming and J lost 6 bases; unmatched junction nucleotides: 10. The CDR3 runs 16 residues. Germline V gene lookup returns CDR1 MNHNS and CDR2 SASEGT. CDR3 bases: TGTGCCAGCAGTGAAAGCAGGACAGGGGGAGGTGGCGAGCAGTACTTC. Its protein is CASSESRTGGGGEQYF.

CDR3 sequence (DNA): TGCAGCGTTTCGACAGGGGGCGGGAACACTGAAGCTTTCTTT. Translation gives CSVSTGGGNTEAFF. V usage is TRBV29-1 and J usage is TRBJ1-1, with 10 nucleotides matching TRBD1. With 5 bases clipped from V and 1 base from J, the junction kept 4 bases outside the gene matches. This CDR3 region has 14 residues. Germline loops: CDR1 SQVTM, CDR2 ANQGSEA.

The chain combines TRBV7-9 with TRBJ1-1, with 9 bases that match TRBD1. The V segment lost 5 bases and the J segment 8 bases; nucleotides outside the gene matches: 6. CDR3 size: 13 residues. The germline V gene has CDR1 SEHNR and CDR2 FQNEAQ (reference sequence). The CDR3 DNA follows: TGTGCCAGCAGCGGGACAGGGATATTCGAAGCTTTCTTT. Translating it yields CASSGTGIFEAFF.

V is TRBV10-3 and J is TRBJ2-5; 11 nucleotides line up with TRBD2. Per the germline V gene, CDR1 is ENHRY and CDR2 is SYGVKD. The CDR3 is 16 residues long. V shed 6 bases, J shed 3 bases, and the junction held 9 bases outside the gene matches. This CDR3 is CAIRAGMGLAEETQYF. The CDR3 DNA reads TGTGCCATCAGGGCCGGAATGGGACTAGCGGAAGAGACCCAGTACTTC.

This clone was seen only once. V and J are TRBV7-9 and TRBJ1-4, with a possible D match to TRBD1 (6 bases). Per the germline V gene, CDR1 is SEHNR and CDR2 is FQNEAQ (reference sequence). The CDR3 extends over 15 amino acids. The V and J ends lost 1 base and 8 bases respectively, with 14 bases between them. DNA for the CDR3: TGTGCCAGCAGCTTAGTCTTACAGGGTGGGGAAAAACTGTTTTTT. Translated: CASSLVLQGGEKLFF.

The chain carries TRBV6-5 and TRBJ2-7, with TRBD1 identical over 7 bases. This CDR3 is built from 14 residues. V lost 8 bases and J lost 4; bases outside the gene matches: 11. In germline, CDR1 is MNHEY, CDR2 SVGAGI. CDR3 nucleotides: TGTGCCAGCGGATACAGGGGTCCACCATACGAGCAGTACTTC. Amino acids: CASGYRGPPYEQYF.

The chain has TRBV28 and TRBJ1-1; D is perhaps TRBD1 (6 bases). The CDR3 is made up of 14 amino acids. Germline values: CDR1 MDHEN, CDR2 SYDVKM. Deletions cut 5 bases from V and 5 bases from J, with 15 bases between. The CDR3 protein is CASSPPGGLTEAFF. The CDR3 coding sequence is TGTGCCAGCAGTCCACCCGGGGGCCTGACTGAAGCTTTCTTT. The entire variable domain, with the rest obtained from reference TRBV28 and TRBJ1-1, is as follows: DVKVTQSSRYLVKRTGEKVFLECVQDMDHENMFWYRQDPGLGLRLIYFSYDVKMKEKGDIPEGYSVSREKKERFSLILESASTNQTSMYLCASSPPGGLTEAFFGQGTRLTVV.

V usage is TRBV6-1 and J usage is TRBJ1-5, with D tentatively TRBD1 (6 bases). Per the germline V gene, CDR1 is MNHNS and CDR2 is SASEGT. V was trimmed by 3 bases and J by 4 bases, leaving 16 bases between them. The CDR3 runs 16 residues. The CDR3 loop is CASSDQGGRANQPQHF. CDR3 bases: TGTGCCAGCAGTGACCAAGGGGGGCGAGCAAATCAGCCCCAGCATTTT.

The rearrangement links TRBV29-1 to TRBJ1-1, with 7 bases aligning to TRBD1. This CDR3 has 11 residues. Trimming took 5 bases from V and 7 from J; bases not matched to a gene: 4. The germline CDR1 and CDR2 sequences are SQVTM and ANQGSEA. Here the CDR3 reads CSVQRQGEAFF. The DNA for the CDR3 is TGCAGCGTTCAACGACAGGGTGAAGCTTTCTTT.